The 14 T cell receptor beta chains presented below share a single source sample, sequenced in a study of cytomegalovirus exposure and HLA in healthy donors (dated by TCRdb to 2016 to 2017). Receptor amplification or capture employed the immunoSEQ multiplex PCR assay. A mixture of 60 forward primers for TCR Vbeta segments and 13 reverse primers for TCR Jbeta segments was used in the multiplex PCR. Drawn from immuneACCESS, this table holds only the in-frame rearrangements with V and J called that TCRdb kept. Clones are partly lost; checked studies trace under half to an unresolved V gene and leave the rest unexplained. The table held for this sample gives tens of thousands of clones. Over 1.2% of the sample is in the top ten clones. Sequenced material: PBMCs. The receptors here all came from an older woman in good health and CMV-seronegative.

The chain employs TRBV28 and TRBJ2-2; no definite D call. The germline V and J ends were trimmed by 2 bases and 7 bases, with 2 bases remaining between them. Germline V gene lookup returns CDR1 MDHEN and CDR2 SYDVKM. The CDR3 length is 11 residues. The chain's CDR3 is CASSLLGELFF. CDR3 nucleotide sequence: TGTGCCAGCAGTTTACTCGGGGAGCTGTTTTTT.

The genes are TRBV11-2 and TRBJ2-1; the match to TRBD2 covers 10 bases. The CDR3 contains 16 residues. The junction had 12 bases not matched to a gene; V was cut back by 5 bases and J by 8 bases. CDR1 SGHAT and CDR2 FQNNGV come from the germline V gene. Here the CDR3 reads CASSEREGPVGHEQFF. In DNA, the CDR3 is TGTGCCAGCAGCGAGCGGGAGGGCCCGGTAGGTCATGAGCAGTTCTTC. The entire variable domain, with the rest obtained from reference TRBV11-2 and TRBJ2-1, is as follows: EAGVAQSPRYKIIEKRQSVAFWCNPISGHATLYWYQQILGQGPKLLIQFQNNGVVDDSQLPKDRFSAERLKGVDSTLKIQPAKLEDSAVYLCASSEREGPVGHEQFFGPGTRLTVL.

The chain recombines TRBV7-3 with TRBJ2-3; 8 bases are a match to TRBD2. The CDR3 consists of 13 residues. CDR1 and CDR2 from the germline V gene are SGHTA and FQGTGA. J was trimmed by 7 bases and V by 5 bases; bases with no gene match: 5. The CDR3 loop is CASSQKRENTQYF. The CDR3 DNA reads as TGTGCCAGCAGCCAGAAGCGGGAGAATACGCAGTATTTT.

The chain joins TRBV5-1 to TRBJ2-1; 7 nucleotides agree with TRBD2. This CDR3 contains 15 residues. The ends lost 3 bases at V and 4 bases at J; junction bases unmatched: 7. In germline, CDR1 is SGHRS, CDR2 YFSETQ. The CDR3 sequence: CASSYQSGTYNEQFF. The CDR3 DNA reads TGCGCCAGCAGCTATCAAAGCGGGACTTACAATGAGCAGTTCTTC.

The chain joins TRBV21-1 to TRBJ1-1; no check of the table's D call, TRBD1, against the DNA was made. TRBV21-1 is deemed a pseudogene. CDR3 size: 17 residues. CDR3 sequence: CASSPGRTGGANTEAFF. CDR3 in DNA: TGTGCCAGCAGCCCCGGGCGGACAGGTGGGGCGAACACTGAAGCTTTCTTT.

The chain recombines TRBV4-2 with TRBJ2-7; the D gene is possibly TRBD1 (6 bases). Trimming took 0 bases from V and 9 from J, leaving 9 bases between them. Per the germline V gene, CDR1 is LGHNA and CDR2 is YNFKEQ. The CDR3 is 12 residues long. The CDR3 region is CASSQDSGVQYF. Here the CDR3 DNA reads TGTGCCAGCAGCCAAGATTCAGGGGTGCAGTACTTC.

The rearrangement links TRBV7-6 to TRBJ2-1; D gene unclear. V dropped 5 bases and J dropped 10 bases, with 12 bases sitting between them. CDR1 and CDR2 from the germline V gene are SGHVS and FNYEAQ. The CDR3 totals 12 residues. The CDR3 DNA reads TGTGCCAGCAGCCACTTAGTCGTCGAGCAGTTCTTC. This codes for CASSHLVVEQFF.

The chain couples TRBV5-8 to TRBJ1-2, with unresolved D. CDR1 is SGHTS, CDR2 YDEGEE, per germline. The CDR3 runs to 16 residues. V was shortened by 2 bases and J by 5 bases, with 19 bases between the two germline ends. DNA for the CDR3: TGTGCCAGCAGCTTTACTACCGGGGTTCTTTCGTATGGCTACACCTTC. Encoded protein: CASSFTTGVLSYGYTF.

The V and J genes are TRBV27 and TRBJ1-3, with 7 bases identical to TRBD1. The trim removed 5 bases at V and 2 bases at J, leaving 3 bases unmatched. The CDR3 runs 14 residues. Germline V lookup: CDR1 MNHEY, CDR2 SMNVEV (reference sequence). CDR3: CASSTQGAGNTIYF. The CDR3 DNA reads as TGTGCCAGCAGTACCCAGGGGGCTGGAAACACCATATATTTT.

V is TRBV19 and J is TRBJ2-3; 9 nucleotides agree with TRBD1. The CDR3 contains 16 residues. The germline gives CDR1 LNHDA, CDR2 SQIVND (reference sequence). Trimming removed 5 bases from V and 4 bases from J; junction bases left unmatched: 10. The CDR3 DNA is TGTGCCAGTAGTTTCACTCCGGGACAGGGTCCAGATACGCAGTATTTT. The encoded protein is CASSFTPGQGPDTQYF.

The rearrangement joins TRBV5-4 to TRBJ2-1; 9 bases match TRBD2. The germline CDR1 and CDR2 sequences are SGHNT and YYREEE (reference sequence). V gave up 3 bases and J gave up 0 bases; unmatched junction bases: 1. The CDR3 is 15 residues long. CDR3: CASSSSGTSYNEQFF. CDR3 in DNA: TGTGCCAGCAGCTCTAGCGGGACCTCCTACAATGAGCAGTTCTTC. Looking up the rest from reference TRBV5-4 and TRBJ2-1 gives the full variable domain: ETGVTQSPTHLIKTRGQQVTLRCSSQSGHNTVSWYQQALGQGPQFIFQYYREEENGRGNFPPRFSGLQFPNYSSELNVNALELDDSALYLCASSSSGTSYNEQFFGPGTRLTVL.

The genes are TRBV28 and TRBJ1-2; weak D call: TRBD1 (5 bases). This CDR3 spans 14 amino acids. Trimming pared 3 bases from V and 7 bases from J, leaving 15 bases between. Germline V gives CDR1 MDHEN, CDR2 SYDVKM. CDR3 amino acids: CASSLVPQGGGYTF. The CDR3 region has the DNA TGTGCCAGCAGTTTGGTGCCCCAGGGTGGTGGCTACACCTTC.

A word on this clone: A read error may account for a junction end that differs from germline. The sample holds other DNA sequences that translate to the same CDR3. The chain couples TRBV11-2 to TRBJ1-5; no reliable D call. Germline lookup yields CDR1 SGHAT and CDR2 FQNNGV. The CDR3 totals 14 residues. The CDR3 nucleotides are TGTGCCAGCAGCTTAGATGCGGGCAATCAGCCCCAGCATTTC. This encodes CASSLDAGNQPQHF.

V gene TRBV18 combines with J gene TRBJ2-5, with a possible D match to TRBD1 (6 bases). Trimming removed 0 bases at V and 2 bases at J, with 10 bases between. CDR1 KGHSH and CDR2 LQKENI come from the germline V gene. There are 15 residues in the CDR3. CDR3 residues: CASSPPGHPQETQYF. The CDR3 region has the DNA TGTGCCAGCTCACCACCGGGACACCCTCAAGAGACCCAGTACTTC. The whole variable domain, remainder taken from reference TRBV18 and TRBJ2-5, is NAGVMQNPRHLVRRRGQEARLRCSPMKGHSHVYWYRQLPEEGLKFMVYLQKENIIDESGMPKERFSAEFPKEGPSILRIQQVVRGDSAAYFCASSPPGHPQETQYFGPGTRLLVL.